A single sample is the source of the 23 T cell receptor beta chains below, sequenced in a study of T cell changes during pregnancy in multiple sclerosis. Profiled with immunoSEQ multiplex PCR; TCRdb holds only in-frame clones, not every one. This sample has fewer than 45,000 clones, with roughly 90% found just once. Here the sequenced sample was CD4+ T cells from peripheral blood mononuclear cells, taken after pregnancy. The receptor set was obtained from a female donor in good health, enrolled as a control in a pregnancy study.

The V gene is TRBV5-4, the J gene TRBJ2-5; a possible D gene is TRBD1 (5 bases). The V end lost 10 bases, the J end lost 4 bases, and 11 bases lay between the germline ends. Germline CDR1 reads SGHNT; CDR2 reads YYREEE (reference sequence). This CDR3 spans 11 amino acids. The CDR3 nucleotides read TGTGCCGTTACAGGTAGAGAGACCCAGTACTTC. Its translation: CAVTGRETQYF. The full variable domain, its missing parts supplied by reference TRBV5-4 and TRBJ2-5, is ETGVTQSPTHLIKTRGQQVTLRCSSQSGHNTVSWYQQALGQGPQFIFQYYREEENGRGNFPPRFSGLQFPNYSSELNVNALELDDSALYLCAVTGRETQYFGPGTRLLVL.

The CDR3 DNA is TGTGCCAGCAGAGGGGAAAGGATTCCCTACTATGGCTACACCTTC. Protein: CASRGERIPYYGYTF. The chain links TRBV6-5 to TRBJ1-2; D might be TRBD1 (5 bases). There are 15 residues in the CDR3. The V gene lost 6 bases and the J gene lost 3 bases, with 17 bases spanning the gap. CDR1 is MNHEY and CDR2 is SVGAGI in the germline V gene.

J is TRBJ2-1 and V is TRBV7-8; 7 bases line up with TRBD1. Germline assignment: CDR1 SGHVS and CDR2 FQNEAQ. V lost 5 bases, J lost 3 bases, and 7 bases stayed unmatched. The CDR3 has 15 residues. CDR3 sequence reads: CASSNRGQRYNEQFF. The CDR3 nucleotides are TGTGCCAGCAGCAACCGGGGACAGCGCTACAATGAGCAGTTCTTC. Drawing the rest from reference TRBV7-8 and TRBJ2-1, the complete variable domain is GAGVSQSPRYKVAKRGQDVALRCDPISGHVSLFWYQQALGQGPEFLTYFQNEAQLDKSGLPSDRFFAERPEGSVSTLKIQRTQQEDSAVYLCASSNRGQRYNEQFFGPGTRLTVL.

The chain uses TRBV4-2 and TRBJ1-6; 7 nucleotides agree with TRBD1. V shed 1 base, J shed 5 bases, and the junction held 2 bases outside the gene matches. The CDR3 is 15 residues long. The germline gives CDR1 LGHNA, CDR2 YNFKEQ. The CDR3 nucleotides read TGTGCCAGCAGCCAAGCAGGGGGAGATAATTCACCCCTCCACTTT. This gives the protein CASSQAGGDNSPLHF.

The rearrangement links TRBV5-6 to TRBJ1-1, with unresolved D. From germline, CDR1 is SGHDT and CDR2 YYEEEE. Trimming cost V 3 bases and J 4 bases, with 16 bases left between them. This CDR3 comprises 15 residues. The CDR3 sequence: CASSSYGRVGTEAFF. Here the CDR3 DNA reads TGTGCCAGCAGCTCCTACGGGAGGGTGGGCACTGAAGCTTTCTTT. Complete variable domain (other parts from reference TRBV5-6 and TRBJ1-1): DAGVTQSPTHLIKTRGQQVTLRCSPKSGHDTVSWYQQALGQGPQFIFQYYEEEERQRGNFPDRFSGHQFPNYSSELNVNALLLGDSALYLCASSSYGRVGTEAFFGQGTRLTVV.

This rearrangement joins TRBV5-1 to TRBJ1-1; no clear D. Per germline, CDR1 SGHRS and CDR2 YFSETQ. CDR3 length equals 14 residues. V was cut by 2 bases and J by 4 bases, with 12 bases left in between. CDR3 sequence reads: CASSLQSLGTEAFF. The DNA for the CDR3 is TGCGCCAGCAGCTTACAGAGCCTTGGCACTGAAGCTTTCTTT.

The rearrangement joins TRBV28 to TRBJ1-1, with D unresolved. Trimming shortened V by 5 bases and J by 6 bases, and 10 bases separated the two germline ends. Germline-derived CDR1 and CDR2 are MDHEN and SYDVKM. The length of the CDR3 is 12 residues. CDR3 DNA: TGTGCCAGCAGTCGAGGGAGAGCTGAAGCTTTCTTT. It specifies CASSRGRAEAFF.

The chain joins TRBV6-6 to TRBJ1-1, with 10 bases aligning to TRBD1. The CDR3 is 16 amino acids. The V segment lost 8 bases and the J segment 4 bases; nucleotides outside the gene matches: 13. The germline CDR1 and CDR2 sequences are MNHNY and SVGAGI (reference sequence). CDR3 bases: TGTGCCAGCGTAATTGGGACAGGGGCCGAGGGCACTGAAGCTTTCTTT. This encodes CASVIGTGAEGTEAFF.

This chain joins TRBV13 and TRBJ2-3, with D perhaps TRBD1 (6 bases). Trimming shortened V by 5 bases and J by 0 bases, and 12 bases separated the two germline ends. The CDR3 contains 15 residues. The germline gives CDR1 PRHDT, CDR2 FYEKMQ (reference sequence). CDR3 loop: CASSIDRFSTDTQYF. In DNA form, the CDR3 reads TGTGCCAGCAGCATTGACAGGTTTAGCACAGATACGCAGTATTTT. Combining the CDR3 with reference TRBV13 and TRBJ2-3 gives the whole variable domain AAGVIQSPRHLIKEKRETATLKCYPIPRHDTVYWYQQGPGQDPQFLISFYEKMQSDKGSIPDRFSAQQFSDYHSELNMSSLELGDSALYFCASSIDRFSTDTQYFGPGTRLTVL.

The J gene is TRBJ1-1, the V gene TRBV6-5, with a tentative D call TRBD1 (6 bases). From germline, CDR1 is MNHEY and CDR2 SVGAGI. The V end was cut by 4 bases, the J end by 5 bases, with 14 bases between. CDR3 size: 14 residues. CDR3 residues: CASSFNREWTEAFF. The DNA for the CDR3 is TGTGCCAGCAGTTTTAACAGGGAATGGACTGAAGCTTTCTTT.

The chain recombines TRBV5-1 with TRBJ2-3, with 8 bases fitting TRBD1. With V trimmed by 5 bases and J by 2 bases, 7 bases remained unmatched. Germline V CDR1 and CDR2: SGHRS, YFSETQ. The CDR3 is 15 residues long. CDR3 region: CASSPGTGATDTQYF. DNA of the CDR3: TGCGCCAGCAGTCCCGGGACAGGAGCCACAGATACGCAGTATTTT.

The chain couples TRBV7-2 to TRBJ1-1; D gene unclear. The V gene's germline CDR1 is SGHTA and CDR2 FQGNSA. Trimming removed 4 bases at V and 11 bases at J, with 14 bases between. The CDR3 has 12 residues. The CDR3 loop reads CASSYIEVRAFF. The CDR3 DNA sequence: TGTGCCAGCAGCTACATTGAAGTGCGGGCTTTCTTT. Using reference TRBV7-2 and TRBJ1-1 for the parts outside the CDR3, the full variable domain is GAGVSQSPSNKVTEKGKDVELRCDPISGHTALYWYRQSLGQGLEFLIYFQGNSAPDKSGLPSDRFSAERTGGSVSTLTIQRTQQEDSAVYLCASSYIEVRAFFGQGTRLTVV.

The chain carries TRBV7-2 and TRBJ2-2; 8 nucleotides match TRBD1. Germline values: CDR1 SGHTA, CDR2 FQGNSA. V lost 5 bases and J lost 5; bases outside the gene matches: 7. This CDR3 is 15 amino acids long. CDR3 protein: CASSQGAVQTGELFF. Here the CDR3 DNA reads TGTGCCAGCAGCCAGGGGGCAGTTCAAACCGGGGAGCTGTTTTTT.

This clone has just a few counts. This rearrangement joins TRBV5-6 to TRBJ1-5; D possibly corresponds to TRBD1 (6 bases). V dropped 1 base and J dropped 1 base, with 12 bases sitting between them. Germline loops: CDR1 SGHDT, CDR2 YYEEEE. The CDR3 runs to 16 residues. The DNA for the CDR3 is TGTGCCAGCAGCTTGCAGGGGCCGGGGAGCAATCAGCCCCAGCATTTT. It encodes CASSLQGPGSNQPQHF.

The rearrangement links TRBV7-8 to TRBJ1-2; D may be TRBD1 (6 bases). CDR3 size: 15 residues. V was shortened by 0 bases and J by 8 bases, with 16 bases between the two germline ends. From germline, CDR1 is SGHVS and CDR2 FQNEAQ. The CDR3 DNA sequence: TGTGCCAGCAGCTTAGCGTTCGACAGGCCAGGGGGCTACACCTTC. As protein: CASSLAFDRPGGYTF.

V gene TRBV6-6 combines with J gene TRBJ2-3; 14 bases agree with TRBD2. This CDR3 spans 16 amino acids. Germline assignment: CDR1 MNHNY and CDR2 SVGAGI (reference sequence). The ends lost 6 bases at V and 5 bases at J; junction bases unmatched: 7. CDR3 residues: CASRRTSGGSRDTQYF. The CDR3 DNA sequence: TGTGCCAGCAGAAGGACTAGCGGGGGGTCGAGAGATACGCAGTATTTT.

The CDR3 here is CASSFGPLTSGRGADTQYF. As DNA, the CDR3 is TGCGCCAGCAGCTTTGGGCCCCTGACTAGCGGGAGAGGGGCAGATACGCAGTATTTT. This chain connects TRBV4-1 to TRBJ2-3; TRBD2 aligns across 12 bases. Trimming took 5 bases from V and 4 from J; bases not matched to a gene: 16. CDR1 and CDR2 from the germline V gene are MGHRA and YSYEKL. This CDR3 region has 19 residues.

V is TRBV28 and J is TRBJ1-4; D is unclear. This CDR3 has 15 amino acids. The germline V gene has CDR1 MDHEN and CDR2 SYDVKM. Trimming took 3 bases from V and 2 from J, leaving 10 bases between them. The CDR3 region has the DNA TGTGCCAGCAGTTTGCGGCGCAGCACTAATGAAAAACTGTTTTTT. Its protein product is CASSLRRSTNEKLFF.

The chain is built from TRBV2 and TRBJ2-1, with D possibly matching TRBD2 (6 bases). The CDR3 extends over 15 amino acids. V gave up 3 bases and J gave up 6 bases, with 15 bases separating them. Germline V lookup: CDR1 SNHLY, CDR2 FYNNEI. In nucleotides, the CDR3 is TGTGCCAGCAGTGATGGCCGGAGGGCCATCAATGAGCAGTTCTTC. The encoded protein is CASSDGRRAINEQFF.

The chain employs TRBV7-3 and TRBJ1-4; TRBD1 agrees at 8 bases. The CDR3 contains 13 residues. V lost 5 bases, J lost 7 bases, and 3 bases stayed unmatched. Germline V gene lookup returns CDR1 SGHTA and CDR2 FQGTGA. Here the CDR3 reads CASSAGTGEKLFF. The CDR3 nucleotides are TGTGCCAGCAGCGCCGGGACAGGTGAAAAACTGTTTTTT.

The chain couples TRBV18 to TRBJ1-4; D gene uncertain. Trimming cost V 6 bases and J 0 bases, with 11 bases left between them. The CDR3 has 15 amino acids. The germline gives CDR1 KGHSH, CDR2 LQKENI. CDR3 in amino acids: CASSQSGTTNEKLFF. In DNA, the CDR3 is TGTGCCAGCTCCCAGTCGGGGACAACTAATGAAAAACTGTTTTTT.

The chain joins TRBV19 to TRBJ1-5, with D maybe TRBD1 (6 bases). Trimming took 1 base from V and 6 from J, leaving 13 bases between them. Germline CDR1 and CDR2: LNHDA and SQIVND (reference sequence). There are 15 residues in the CDR3. CDR3 amino acids: CASSIGGQNSQPQHF. In nucleotides, the CDR3 is TGTGCCAGTAGTATAGGGGGGCAGAATAGTCAGCCCCAGCATTTT.

The chain combines TRBV30 with TRBJ2-5, with D maybe TRBD1 (6 bases). The DNA end is a closer match to TRBJ2-7, so the J assignment may be wrong. The V gene's germline CDR1 is GTSNPN and CDR2 SVGIG (reference sequence). The length of the CDR3 is 17 residues. The CDR3 sequence: CAGTSALGQLKAYEQYF. The CDR3 DNA follows: TGTGCCGGGACAAGCGCCCTGGGACAATTAAAAGCCTACGAGCAGTACTTC.